Each of the 16 T cell receptor beta chains below was sequenced from the same sample in a study of PD-1 blockade in classical Hodgkin lymphoma. Relapse was seen in all patients after autologous stem cell transplantation, and brentuximab vedotin exposure was variable. The data were produced by immunoSEQ multiplex PCR, yet TCRdb's version contains in-frame clones alone and is incomplete. The data hold some 90,000 clones, with approximately 91% observed a single time. The sequences come from peripheral blood mononuclear cells (PBMCs), collected before the second cycle of nivolumab. The source is a human donor with classical Hodgkin lymphoma.

This chain joins TRBV2 and TRBJ1-4, with 10 nucleotides matching TRBD1. Per the germline V gene, CDR1 is SNHLY and CDR2 is FYNNEI. This CDR3 spans 15 amino acids. With V trimmed by 5 bases and J by 2 bases, 2 bases remained unmatched. Here the CDR3 DNA reads TGTGCCAGCAGTAGGACAGGGGGGACTAATGAAAAACTGTTTTTT. This encodes CASSRTGGTNEKLFF.

The chain uses TRBV28 and TRBJ2-5, with 11 bases identical to TRBD1. Germline CDR1 reads MDHEN; CDR2 reads SYDVKM. V shed 1 base and J 7 bases; nucleotides not matched to a gene: 11. The CDR3 spans 17 residues. The CDR3, as DNA: TGTGCCAGCAGTTTATTACTTCCGGGACAGGGGGGTGGGACCCAGTACTTC. This gives the protein CASSLLLPGQGGGTQYF.

The chain links TRBV5-1 to TRBJ2-7, with 10 bases aligning to TRBD1. In germline, CDR1 is SGHRS, CDR2 YFSETQ. The CDR3 runs 15 residues. After removal of 2 bases from V and 4 bases from J, the junction contained 6 bases not matched to a gene. Written as DNA, the CDR3 is TGCGCCAGCAGCTTTTCGACAGGGGGCATTTACGAGCAGTACTTC. It specifies CASSFSTGGIYEQYF. The complete variable domain, with remaining parts taken from reference TRBV5-1 and TRBJ2-7, reads KAGVTQTPRYLIKTRGQQVTLSCSPISGHRSVSWYQQTPGQGLQFLFEYFSETQRNKGNFPGRFSGRQFSNSRSEMNVSTLELGDSALYLCASSFSTGGIYEQYFGPGTRLTVT.

This chain links TRBV19 with TRBJ2-7; D perhaps matches TRBD2 (6 bases). The CDR3 has 14 amino acids. The germline CDR1 and CDR2 sequences are LNHDA and SQIVND (reference sequence). The germline V and J ends were trimmed by 11 bases and 3 bases, with 20 bases remaining between them. CDR3 region: CAVAAGWGDYEQYF. The CDR3 DNA reads as TGTGCCGTGGCGGCTGGGTGGGGGGACTACGAGCAGTACTTC.

The V and J genes are TRBV7-8 and TRBJ2-1; the match to TRBD2 covers 9 bases. The CDR3 has 13 residues. In germline, CDR1 is SGHVS, CDR2 FQNEAQ. J lost 7 bases, V lost 8 bases, and 6 bases had no gene match. The CDR3 sequence: CASYGLARNEQFF. The CDR3 DNA reads TGTGCCAGCTACGGACTAGCGCGGAATGAGCAGTTCTTC.

The chain employs TRBV5-4 and TRBJ2-7; 11 nucleotides agree with TRBD2. Germline V gene sequence: CDR1 SGHNT, CDR2 YYREEE (reference sequence). With V trimmed by 0 bases and J by 4 bases, 3 bases remained unmatched. The CDR3 runs to 15 residues. CDR3 bases: TGTGCCAGCAGCTTGGCCTCTAGCGGGAGGTACGAGCAGTACTTC. Its protein product is CASSLASSGRYEQYF.

The chain recombines TRBV5-1 with TRBJ2-3; 10 bases agree with TRBD2. Trimming at V came to 1 base and at J to 6 bases, leaving 5 bases not matched to a gene. CDR3 length equals 15 residues. Germline CDR1 and CDR2: SGHRS and YFSETQ. CDR3 in DNA: TGCGCCAGCAGCTTGACTAGCGGGGTTATGGATACGCAGTATTTT. Translation gives CASSLTSGVMDTQYF.

V gene TRBV18 combines with J gene TRBJ1-4, with D tentatively TRBD1 (6 bases). Trimming took 4 bases from V and 6 from J, leaving 15 bases between them. The CDR3 covers 15 residues. CDR1 is KGHSH and CDR2 is LQKENI in the germline V gene. CDR3 bases: TGTGCCAGCTCACGAGCACAGGGATGGGATGAAAAACTGTTTTTT. It yields the protein CASSRAQGWDEKLFF.

This sequence joins TRBV6-5 and TRBJ2-7; weak D call: TRBD2 (6 bases). CDR3 size: 12 residues. The germline CDR1 and CDR2 sequences are MNHEY and SVGAGI. V was trimmed by 6 bases and J by 3 bases, leaving 9 bases between them. The CDR3 sequence: CASSFSGYEQYF. CDR3 DNA sequence: TGTGCCAGCAGCTTTAGCGGCTACGAGCAGTACTTC.

The chain recombines TRBV28 with TRBJ1-1, with a weak D call TRBD1 (5 bases). Germline values: CDR1 MDHEN, CDR2 SYDVKM. The CDR3 length is 13 residues. V gave up 7 bases and J gave up 4 bases, with 13 bases separating them. The CDR3 sequence: CASKFLGTTEAFF. The CDR3 DNA reads TGTGCCAGCAAGTTCCTGGGGACCACTGAAGCTTTCTTT. The full variable domain, rest sourced from reference TRBV28 and TRBJ1-1, is DVKVTQSSRYLVKRTGEKVFLECVQDMDHENMFWYRQDPGLGLRLIYFSYDVKMKEKGDIPEGYSVSREKKERFSLILESASTNQTSMYLCASKFLGTTEAFFGQGTRLTVV.

The chain has TRBV6-5 and TRBJ2-2, with 10 bases that match TRBD2. V gave up 4 bases and J gave up 5 bases; unmatched junction bases: 7. Germline values: CDR1 MNHEY, CDR2 SVGAGI. CDR3 length equals 16 residues. The CDR3 coding sequence is TGTGCCAGCAGTTCCCTAGCGGGAGTTCGGACCGGGGAGCTGTTTTTT. Encoded protein: CASSSLAGVRTGELFF.

The genes are TRBV9 and TRBJ2-1, with D tentatively TRBD2 (6 bases). V gave up 0 bases and J gave up 10 bases, with 8 bases separating them. This CDR3 comprises 12 residues. Germline V gene lookup returns CDR1 SGDLS and CDR2 YYNGEE. The CDR3 DNA follows: TGTGCCAGCAGCGTAGCGGCGGGGGAGCAGTTCTTC. It yields the protein CASSVAAGEQFF.

The V call is TRBV7-8, the J call TRBJ2-2, with unresolved D. The CDR3 is 13 residues long. Germline V CDR1 and CDR2: SGHVS, FQNEAQ. Trimming left V 1 base short and J 4 bases short, with 4 bases between. CDR3 region: CASSLEFTGELFF. Written as DNA, the CDR3 is TGTGCCAGCAGCTTAGAGTTCACCGGGGAGCTGTTTTTT.

The chain has TRBV2 and TRBJ1-5, with a possible D match to TRBD1 (5 bases). CDR1 SNHLY and CDR2 FYNNEI come from the germline V gene. This CDR3 is built from 13 residues. With 5 bases removed from V and 9 bases from J, the gap between germline ends came to 14 bases. The CDR3 DNA follows: TGTGCCAGCAGTAGGGACGGGGCACGGCCCCAGCATTTT. Translation gives CASSRDGARPQHF.

The V and J genes are TRBV9 and TRBJ2-7, with D perhaps matching TRBD2 (6 bases). The CDR3 consists of 15 residues. Per germline, CDR1 SGDLS and CDR2 YYNGEE. V was trimmed by 4 bases and J by 6 bases, leaving 20 bases between them. This chain's CDR3 is CASSSRAGPRSEQYF. The CDR3 nucleotides are TGTGCCAGCAGCTCCCGTGCGGGACCAAGGAGCGAGCAGTACTTC.

The chain combines TRBV28 with TRBJ1-2; 9 nucleotides line up with TRBD1. The trim removed 6 bases at V and 7 bases at J, leaving 9 bases unmatched. This CDR3 is 14 amino acids long. CDR1 is MDHEN and CDR2 is SYDVKM in the germline V gene. CDR3: CASRTGQGRGGYTF. CDR3 sequence (DNA): TGTGCCAGCAGAACGGGACAGGGAAGAGGTGGCTACACCTTC.